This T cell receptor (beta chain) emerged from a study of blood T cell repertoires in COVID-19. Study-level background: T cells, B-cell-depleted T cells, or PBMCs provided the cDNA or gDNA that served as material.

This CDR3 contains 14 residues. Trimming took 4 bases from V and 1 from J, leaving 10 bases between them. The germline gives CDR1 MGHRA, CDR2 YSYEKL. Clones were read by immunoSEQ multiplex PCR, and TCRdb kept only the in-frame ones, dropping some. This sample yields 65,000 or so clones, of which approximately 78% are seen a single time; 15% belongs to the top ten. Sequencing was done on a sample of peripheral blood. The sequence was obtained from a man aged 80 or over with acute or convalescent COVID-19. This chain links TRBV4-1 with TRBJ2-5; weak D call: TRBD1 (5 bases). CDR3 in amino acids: CASSPRQTQETQYF. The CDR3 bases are TGCGCCAGCAGCCCCCGACAGACCCAAGAGACCCAGTACTTC.